This T cell receptor (beta chain) was sequenced during a study of early T cells in non-severe SARS-CoV-2 infection. Study context: Sequencing of unsorted whole blood was done on bulk RNA, leaving chains unpaired.

The table lists this clonotype with a few counts. Its antigen is as yet unknown. As part of library construction, unique molecular identifiers were attached to individual cDNA molecules. TCRdb re-called the 5' RACE reads with MiXCR, one entry per CDR3 protein. The sample has tens of thousands of distinct CDR3 sequences; approximately 6.1% are singletons. Overall study findings and caveats: VDJdb matches were skewed toward anti-spike CD8 T cell responses.

With 0 bases removed from V and 4 bases from J, the gap between germline ends came to 5 bases. This CDR3 region has 13 residues. Per the germline V gene, CDR1 is MGHRA and CDR2 is YSYEKL. The chain is built from TRBV4-1 and TRBJ2-3; D is unclear. Specimen: whole blood. This receptor was taken from an adult who was a healthcare worker with PCR-confirmed SARS-CoV-2 infection or an uninfected control (not recorded which). The CDR3 sequence: CASSQETPDTQYF. The CDR3 nucleotides are TGCGCCAGCAGCCAAGAAACCCCAGATACGCAGTATTTT.